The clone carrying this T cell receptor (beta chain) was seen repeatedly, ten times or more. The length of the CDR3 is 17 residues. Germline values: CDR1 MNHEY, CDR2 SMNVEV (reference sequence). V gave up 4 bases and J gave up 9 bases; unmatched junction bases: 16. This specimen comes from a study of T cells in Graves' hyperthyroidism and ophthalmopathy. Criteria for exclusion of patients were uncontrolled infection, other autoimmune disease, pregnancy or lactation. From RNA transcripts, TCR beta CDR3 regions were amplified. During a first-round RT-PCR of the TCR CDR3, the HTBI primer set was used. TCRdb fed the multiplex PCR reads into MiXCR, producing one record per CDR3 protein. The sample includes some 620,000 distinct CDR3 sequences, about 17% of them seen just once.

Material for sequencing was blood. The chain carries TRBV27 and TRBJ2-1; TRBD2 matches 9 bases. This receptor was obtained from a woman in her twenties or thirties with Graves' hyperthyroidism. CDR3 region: CASSSLVAGVSSGEQFF. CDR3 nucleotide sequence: TGTGCCAGCAGTTCCCTTGTAGCGGGAGTAAGTTCGGGTGAGCAGTTCTTC.